The 2 T cell receptor beta chains below all came from one sample that was sequenced in a study of shared clonotypes between healthy human individuals. Assay used: immunoSEQ multiplex PCR; TCRdb lists only in-frame clones, some missing. The sample holds hundreds of thousands of clones; roughly 72% are singletons and the top ten take more than 1.5%. Specimen: memory CD4+ T cells sorted from blood. The subset: CD45RA-negative fraction. The receptors shown here come from a young woman in good health.

The CDR3 spells CASSQEGGSPYGEQFF. DNA for the CDR3: TGCGCCAGCAGCCAAGAGGGGGGGTCGCCATACGGTGAGCAGTTCTTC. V gene TRBV4-1 combines with J gene TRBJ2-1; 7 nucleotides line up with TRBD2. The V gene end was trimmed by 0 bases and the J gene end by 9 bases; junction bases not matched to a gene: 11. The germline V gene encodes CDR1 MGHRA and CDR2 YSYEKL. The CDR3 is 16 residues long.

This clone was seen only a few times. The chain joins TRBV9 to TRBJ1-4; 7 nucleotides agree with TRBD1. V lost 3 bases, J lost 6 bases, and 11 bases stayed unmatched. This CDR3 contains 16 residues. In germline, CDR1 is SGDLS, CDR2 YYNGEE. In DNA form, the CDR3 reads TGTGCCAGCAGCGGTACCCGGGGACAGTCGCATGAAAAACTGTTTTTT. Protein: CASSGTRGQSHEKLFF. The variable domain in full, completed from reference TRBV9 and TRBJ1-4, reads DSGVTQTPKHLITATGQRVTLRCSPRSGDLSVYWYQQSLDQGLQFLIQYYNGEERAKGNILERFSAQQFPDLHSELNLSSLELGDSALYFCASSGTRGQSHEKLFFGSGTQLSVL.